This T cell receptor beta chain was found in a study of cytomegalovirus exposure and HLA in healthy donors. PCR amplification relied on 60 Vbeta primers (plus 13 Jbeta primers). The data were produced by immunoSEQ multiplex PCR, yet TCRdb's version contains in-frame clones alone and is incomplete. The table shows roughly 180,000 clones, with over 75% occurring only once. V was clipped by 5 bases and J by 6 bases; unmatched bases: 13. The CDR3 has 16 amino acids. Germline V gives CDR1 SGHAT, CDR2 FQDESV (reference sequence). The source material was PBMCs. V usage is TRBV11-1 and J usage is TRBJ2-5, with 9 bases fitting TRBD2. The sequence derives from a woman younger than 45 in good health and CMV-seronegative. CDR3 loop: CASSPGLAGGPKTQYF. In nucleotides, the CDR3 is TGTGCCAGCAGCCCCGGCCTGGCGGGGGGGCCAAAGACCCAGTACTTC.